Following are 7 T cell receptor beta chains from one sample sequenced in a study of PD-L1 blockade in urothelial cancer. Measured with immunoSEQ multiplex PCR; TCRdb has only the in-frame clones, and not every one. Of 40,000 to 60,000 clones in the sample, about 88% are singletons; the top ten hold more than 3%. The time point: pretreatment peripheral blood. The sequencing here drew on PBMCs, taken around atezolizumab (anti-PD-L1) treatment. The receptors shown here come from a man aged 65-85 years with urothelial cancer.

V usage is TRBV29-1 and J usage is TRBJ2-2, with D perhaps matching TRBD2 (6 bases). The CDR3 has 13 amino acids. Trimming removed 3 bases at V and 7 bases at J, with 12 bases between. CDR1 is SQVTM, CDR2 ANQGSEA, per germline. CDR3 DNA: TGCAGCGTTGACCACGGGAGCGGCGGGGAGCTGTTTTTT. Translation: CSVDHGSGGELFF.

The chain joins TRBV9 to TRBJ2-2, with D uncertain. The CDR3 has 16 amino acids. CDR1 is SGDLS, CDR2 YYNGEE, per germline. Deletions cut 1 base from V and 2 bases from J, with 12 bases between. CDR3 nucleotides: TGTGCCAGCAGCGTACCCCCAGAACCTAACACCGGGGAGCTGTTTTTT. Translated, it gives CASSVPPEPNTGELFF. The complete variable domain, with remaining parts taken from reference TRBV9 and TRBJ2-2, reads DSGVTQTPKHLITATGQRVTLRCSPRSGDLSVYWYQQSLDQGLQFLIQYYNGEERAKGNILERFSAQQFPDLHSELNLSSLELGDSALYFCASSVPPEPNTGELFFGEGSRLTVL.

This clone was picked up one time. The genes are TRBV5-1 and TRBJ2-2; the D gene is possibly TRBD1 (6 bases). Germline V CDR1 and CDR2: SGHRS, YFSETQ. V lost 4 bases, J lost 4 bases, and 14 bases lay in between. CDR3 length: 15 amino acids. The CDR3 here is CASSQSGQLTGELFF. The CDR3 region has the DNA TGCGCCAGCAGCCAATCGGGACAACTCACCGGGGAGCTGTTTTTT.

The V and J genes are TRBV5-1 and TRBJ2-7; 11 bases map to TRBD1. CDR3 length: 14 amino acids. The V and J ends lost 4 bases and 7 bases, in that order; junction bases with no gene match: 7. Germline CDR1 SGHRS, CDR2 YFSETQ. The CDR3 coding sequence is TGCGCCAGCAGCGCGGGACAGGGGGTTCGGGAGCAGTACTTC. Amino acid sequence: CASSAGQGVREQYF.

The CDR3 DNA is TGTGCCAGCCTACAGTTCGAGGGCCCATCGGAAGAGCAGTACTTC. The encoded protein is CASLQFEGPSEEQYF. V and J are TRBV7-2 and TRBJ2-7; possibly TRBD2 for D (5 bases). From germline, CDR1 is SGHTA and CDR2 FQGNSA. The V and J ends lost 8 bases and 7 bases respectively, with 24 bases between them. This CDR3 has 15 residues. Based on the CDR3 plus reference TRBV7-2 and TRBJ2-7, the full variable domain is GAGVSQSPSNKVTEKGKDVELRCDPISGHTALYWYRQSLGQGLEFLIYFQGNSAPDKSGLPSDRFSAERTGGSVSTLTIQRTQQEDSAVYLCASLQFEGPSEEQYFGPGTRLTVT.

The chain has TRBV7-6 and TRBJ1-2; no reliable D call. The CDR3 contains 12 residues. Trimming took 5 bases from V and 1 from J, leaving 5 bases between them. The V gene's germline CDR1 is SGHVS and CDR2 FNYEAQ. The CDR3 loop reads CASSTGNYGYTF. The CDR3 coding sequence is TGTGCCAGCAGCACCGGTAACTATGGCTACACCTTC.

V and J are TRBV27 and TRBJ1-1, with 7 bases fitting TRBD1. Germline V gene data show CDR1 as MNHEY and CDR2 as SMNVEV (reference sequence). After removal of 6 bases from V and 4 bases from J, the junction contained 17 bases not matched to a gene. The CDR3 has 17 residues. CDR3 loop: CASSRIPPGGSGTEAFF. The CDR3 coding sequence is TGTGCCAGCAGCCGTATTCCCCCAGGGGGTAGTGGCACTGAAGCTTTCTTT.